This T cell receptor delta chain was sequenced for a study of gamma-delta T cells after stem cell transplantation. This clone was counted only a few times. The CDR3 is made up of 13 amino acids. The germline gives CDR1 TVYSNPD, CDR2 GDNSRS (reference sequence). V was shortened by 2 bases and J by 5 bases, with 15 bases between the two germline ends. TCRdb redid clone calling on the RT-PCR reads using CATT. Among more than 2,500 delta-chain clones listed, 20% to 25% were seen once. Input material: gamma-delta T cells. V usage is TRDV3 and J usage is TRDJ1, with D unclear. This TCR derives from a human donor. It is not recorded whose cells these are; they may come from a transplant donor. The CDR3 DNA is TGTGCCTTTGCCTTTAGCGCGACGGATAAACTCATCTTT. Translating gives CAFAFSATDKLIF.